This T cell receptor (beta chain) was sequenced during a study of blood T cell repertoires in COVID-19 (TCRdb year 2020). About the investigation overall: The collaborator samples originated in the United States, Italy and Spain and spanned the acute and convalescent phases of COVID-19. A freely available public database, intended as a resource for researchers studying the immune response to SARS-CoV-2, is where the repertoires were released. The prospective study material was composed of cDNA or gDNA derived from T cells, B-cell-depleted T cells, or PBMCs. The sample metadata nearly always contained a de-identified subject ID, COVID-19 status, age in years and sex. Where HLA class I and class II types were available, the types were taken from metadata supplied by the sample provider, not from assay-based typing. Samples came from the ongoing ImmuneRACE study (first 160 participants) plus 1,254 subjects from 6 global collaborators. Deeply sampled blood TCRbeta repertoires from subjects exposed to, actively infected with, or recovered from COVID-19 were included in the dataset. Here is what the overall study found, with its caveats: The amount of clinical and demographic metadata varied by source and participant and was provided uncurated.

One collaborating source in Seattle enrolled patients while the patients were actively infected and followed the patients over time throughout the course of disease. Collaborating institutions collected whole blood in K2EDTA tubes following their own protocols. Collaborator samples were shipped for TCRbeta analysis as frozen whole blood, isolated PBMCs, or DNA extracted from either sample type. Note on this clone: Its antigen remains unidentified. The record has no base qualities; no much larger clone is one base away.

CDR1 and CDR2 are drawn from the germline V gene: SGHRS, YFSETQ. Measured from the cysteine to the phenylalanine, the CDR3 is 15 residues long. Only CDR3 DNA is held: 45 bases, read in frame from base 1. Ends trimmed: V by 3 bases, J by 4 bases; bases unmatched to a gene: 4. TCRbeta CDR3 regions were amplified from genomic DNA by means of the immunoSEQ Assay, a bias-controlled multiplex PCR. The authors' analysis ran thus. Nucleated cell counts per sample were estimated from amplification of reference gene primers within the assay. To quantify the absolute abundance of each unique TCRbeta CDR3 rearrangement, sequence reads were collapsed and filtered. For each sample, productive Simpson clonality was calculated by taking the square root of Simpson's diversity index across productive rearrangements. The source is immuneACCESS, and TCRdb retained only in-frame sequences with V and J called. Part of the clones is not carried over; for the studies checked, unresolved V genes explain less than half of this, and the remainder is unexplained. V and J calls and clone size are copied from that table; D and trimming were computed from the DNA. For this sample the table gives 300,000 to 400,000 clones, of which around 87% were detected only once. The ten largest make up 2.3% of the sample.

The chain couples TRBV5-1 to TRBJ1-2, with 12 central nucleotides matching TRBD1. The sequenced sample consisted of peripheral blood. The TCR comes from a woman in her sixties or seventies with COVID-19, enrolled during active disease. The CDR3 reads as follows: CASSWGQGARYGYTF. The base sequence is TGCGCCAGCAGCTGGGGACAGGGGGCCCGCTATGGCTACACCTTC.